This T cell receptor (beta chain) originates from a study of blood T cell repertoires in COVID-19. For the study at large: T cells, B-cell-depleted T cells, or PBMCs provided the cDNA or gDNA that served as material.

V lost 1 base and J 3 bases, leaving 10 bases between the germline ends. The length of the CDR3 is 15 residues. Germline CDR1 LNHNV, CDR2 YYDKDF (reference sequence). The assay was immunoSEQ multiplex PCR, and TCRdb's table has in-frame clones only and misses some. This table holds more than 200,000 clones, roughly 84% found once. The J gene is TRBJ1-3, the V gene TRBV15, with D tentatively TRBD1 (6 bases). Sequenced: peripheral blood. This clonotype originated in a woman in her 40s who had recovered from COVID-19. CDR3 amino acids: CATSRGTDSGNTIYF. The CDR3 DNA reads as TGTGCCACCAGCAGAGGAACGGACAGTGGAAACACCATATATTTT.